The 22 T cell receptor beta chains presented below share a single source sample, sequenced in a study of shared clonotypes between healthy human individuals. Assay used: immunoSEQ multiplex PCR; TCRdb lists only in-frame clones, some missing. This sample yields some 900,000 clones, of which over 75% are seen a single time; roughly 1.5% belongs to the top ten. Material: memory CD4+ T cells sorted from blood. Subset specified: CD45RA-negative fraction. The receptors shown here come from a man aged 18 to 30 in good health.

This clone turned up a few times. As DNA, the CDR3 is TGTGCCAGTAGTTCCGCCCCTACTACTTACGAGCAGTACTTC. It is translated as CASSSAPTTYEQYF. The J gene is TRBJ2-7, the V gene TRBV19, with D unclear. Germline values: CDR1 LNHDA, CDR2 SQIVND (reference sequence). The CDR3 sequence is 14 residues long. V was trimmed by 5 bases and J by 4 bases, leaving 15 bases between them.

J is TRBJ2-5 and V is TRBV14; 10 bases align to TRBD2. This CDR3 has 16 residues. After removal of 1 base from V and 5 bases from J, the junction contained 7 bases not matched to a gene. Germline CDR1 and CDR2: SGHDN and FVKESK. Here the CDR3 reads CASSQGASGRWETQYF. CDR3 nucleotides: TGTGCCAGCAGCCAAGGGGCTAGCGGGAGATGGGAGACCCAGTACTTC.

This chain connects TRBV5-6 to TRBJ2-7; 10 positions agree with TRBD1. Germline values: CDR1 SGHDT, CDR2 YYEEEE. The CDR3 has 14 amino acids. V was pared by 4 bases and J by 4 bases, with 5 bases of the junction left unmatched. CDR3 DNA: TGTGCCAGCAGCCCCGGGACAGGGGTATACGAGCAGTACTTC. This sequence encodes CASSPGTGVYEQYF.

This rearrangement joins TRBV18 to TRBJ2-7, with 8 nucleotides matching TRBD1. The ends lost 5 bases at V and 5 bases at J; junction bases unmatched: 11. Germline lookup yields CDR1 KGHSH and CDR2 LQKENI. CDR3 length: 15 residues. The CDR3 loop reads CASSSTEDRAHEQYF. Written as DNA, the CDR3 is TGTGCCAGCTCATCGACAGAGGACAGGGCTCACGAGCAGTACTTC.

The CDR3 nucleotides read TGTGCCAGCACCGGTCCTTACCCCGGGAATGAGCAGTTCTTC. It translates to CASTGPYPGNEQFF. This chain connects TRBV7-9 to TRBJ2-1; D uncertain. The CDR3 extends over 14 amino acids. Deletions cut 7 bases from V and 7 bases from J, with 17 bases between. The germline gives CDR1 SEHNR, CDR2 FQNEAQ (reference sequence).

This clone was detected once. The CDR3 nucleotides are TGTGCCAGCACCAAGGACGTAGCGGGAAACGAGCAGTACTTC. Its protein is CASTKDVAGNEQYF. The chain employs TRBV5-4 and TRBJ2-7; TRBD2 aligns across 8 bases. The trim removed 6 bases at V and 5 bases at J, leaving 10 bases unmatched. The CDR3 contains 14 residues. Germline CDR1 and CDR2: SGHNT and YYREEE (reference sequence).

The chain joins TRBV11-2 to TRBJ2-1; 8 positions agree with TRBD2. Unmatched junction bases numbered 18, after V lost 4 bases and J lost 10 bases. Germline lookup yields CDR1 SGHAT and CDR2 FQNNGV. The length of the CDR3 is 17 residues. The CDR3 loop reads CASSYGERETGEGEQFF. The DNA for the CDR3 is TGTGCCAGCAGCTATGGTGAGCGGGAGACGGGGGAAGGCGAGCAGTTCTTC. Combining the CDR3 with reference TRBV11-2 and TRBJ2-1 gives the whole variable domain EAGVAQSPRYKIIEKRQSVAFWCNPISGHATLYWYQQILGQGPKLLIQFQNNGVVDDSQLPKDRFSAERLKGVDSTLKIQPAKLEDSAVYLCASSYGERETGEGEQFFGPGTRLTVL.

The chain joins TRBV6-6 to TRBJ2-3, with TRBD1 as a possible D gene (5 bases). This CDR3 spans 14 amino acids. V dropped 7 bases and J dropped 4 bases, with 15 bases sitting between them. Per germline, CDR1 MNHNY and CDR2 SVGAGI (reference sequence). CDR3 region: CASTSSGASDTQYF. CDR3 DNA: TGTGCCAGCACCTCAAGTGGGGCCTCAGATACGCAGTATTTT.

This chain uses TRBV6-5 with TRBJ1-5; weak D call: TRBD1 (5 bases). CDR1 is MNHEY and CDR2 is SVGAGI in the germline V gene. This CDR3 has 13 residues. V lost 6 bases and J 3 bases, leaving 9 bases between the germline ends. CDR3 nucleotide sequence: TGTGCCAGCAGAGGCAGGGCCAATCAGCCCCAGCATTTT. It translates to CASRGRANQPQHF.

In its sample, this clone was seen a few times. The CDR3 bases are TGTGCCAGCAGCCCTTTACAAGGTCGGGGACCGCAAGAGACCCAGTACTTC. This encodes CASSPLQGRGPQETQYF. The chain joins TRBV11-2 to TRBJ2-5, with D possibly being TRBD1 or TRBD2 (5 bases each). Germline CDR1 SGHAT, CDR2 FQNNGV. The CDR3 length is 17 residues. V was trimmed by 5 bases and J by 2 bases, leaving 21 bases between them.

In regard to this clone: The junction does not match germline at one end; this may be a read error. This chain connects TRBV5-4 to TRBJ1-2, with TRBD1 matching 7 bases. Germline CDR1 reads SGHNT; CDR2 reads YYREEE (reference sequence). The length of the CDR3 is 14 residues. The chain's CDR3 is CASSSRDSFYGYTF. CDR3 nucleotides: TGCGCCAGCAGCTCGAGGGACAGCTTCTATGGCTACACCTTC.

In DNA form, the CDR3 reads TGTGCCAGTAGTAGCCTCGGACAGCGGAACACTGAAGCTTTCTTT. Protein: CASSSLGQRNTEAFF. The chain uses TRBV19 and TRBJ1-1, with D perhaps TRBD1 (6 bases). This CDR3 is built from 15 residues. Germline CDR1 reads LNHDA; CDR2 reads SQIVND (reference sequence). V was cut by 4 bases and J by 1 base, with 13 bases left in between.

The chain carries TRBV5-1 and TRBJ2-1; TRBD1 aligns across 7 bases. V lost 0 bases to trimming and J lost 3 bases; unmatched junction nucleotides: 3. Germline V gene lookup returns CDR1 SGHRS and CDR2 YFSETQ. The CDR3 contains 15 residues. CDR3 protein: CASSLVGQSYNEQFF. CDR3 coding DNA: TGCGCCAGCAGCTTGGTGGGACAGAGCTACAATGAGCAGTTCTTC.

For the CDR3, the DNA is TGTGCCAGCAGCCAGAAGTACGAGCAGTACTTC. Translating gives CASSQKYEQYF. J is TRBJ2-7 and V is TRBV5-6; D ambiguous. The CDR3 spans 11 residues. Germline loops: CDR1 SGHDT, CDR2 YYEEEE. The germline V and J ends were trimmed by 4 bases and 4 bases, with 6 bases remaining between them.

This chain uses TRBV19 with TRBJ2-1; D not resolved. CDR3 size: 15 residues. Germline loops: CDR1 LNHDA, CDR2 SQIVND (reference sequence). V was trimmed by 8 bases and J by 2 bases, leaving 16 bases between them. The CDR3 here is CASSGEYRPYNEQFF. DNA of the CDR3: TGTGCCAGTTCCGGAGAGTACAGACCCTACAATGAGCAGTTCTTC.

The rearrangement uses TRBV28 and TRBJ2-1, with 7 bases matching TRBD1. The trim removed 1 base at V and 2 bases at J, leaving 2 bases unmatched. There are 15 residues in the CDR3. Germline V CDR1 and CDR2: MDHEN, SYDVKM. The CDR3, as DNA: TGTGCCAGCAGTTTATTAGACAGGGCCTACAATGAGCAGTTCTTC. This gives the protein CASSLLDRAYNEQFF.

The chain has TRBV6-7 and TRBJ2-5, with D unresolved. TRBV6-7 is an ORF for which the function is uncertain. Trimming pared 1 base from V and 3 bases from J, leaving 3 bases between. The CDR3 consists of 12 residues. CDR3: CASSYLKETQYF. The DNA of the CDR3 is TGTGCCAGCAGTTACTTGAAAGAGACCCAGTACTTC.

The DNA for the CDR3 is TGTGCCAGCAGTACCCAGCGGGAGTCGTACGAGCAGTACTTC. This codes for CASSTQRESYEQYF. The V and J genes are TRBV27 and TRBJ2-7, with 8 bases aligning to TRBD2. With 5 bases clipped from V and 4 bases from J, the junction kept 7 bases outside the gene matches. The CDR3 covers 14 residues. Germline V CDR1 and CDR2: MNHEY, SMNVEV (reference sequence).

V is TRBV4-2 and J is TRBJ2-1; TRBD2 might be the D (5 bases). Germline CDR1 and CDR2: LGHNA and YNFKEQ. CDR3 length equals 12 residues. Trimming pared 1 base from V and 7 bases from J, leaving 5 bases between. This CDR3 is CASSQGGNEQFF. In nucleotides, the CDR3 is TGTGCCAGCAGCCAAGGAGGGAATGAGCAGTTCTTC.

Notes on this clone: This sample includes further DNA sequences coding for the same CDR3. The chain links TRBV4-1 to TRBJ1-4; no clear D gene. V dropped 0 bases and J dropped 0 bases, with 8 bases sitting between them. Looked up from germline, CDR1 is MGHRA and CDR2 is YSYEKL. The CDR3 runs to 16 residues. The CDR3 nucleotides read TGCGCCAGCAGCCAAGACGCGGGAGCAACTAATGAAAAACTGTTTTTT. Translating gives CASSQDAGATNEKLFF.

This rearrangement joins TRBV6-5 to TRBJ2-3; the match to TRBD2 covers 9 bases. The CDR3 covers 15 residues. The germline V gene has CDR1 MNHEY and CDR2 SVGAGI. The ends lost 7 bases at V and 0 bases at J; junction bases unmatched: 5. The CDR3 sequence is CASKLSGGSTDTQYF. CDR3 in DNA: TGTGCCAGCAAACTAAGCGGGGGGAGCACAGATACGCAGTATTTT.

The chain couples TRBV6-6 to TRBJ1-6; the D is unclear. Looked up from germline, CDR1 is MNHNY and CDR2 is SVGAGI (reference sequence). The ends were cut back, 0 bases at V and 9 bases at J, with 12 bases in the middle. CDR3 size: 15 residues. The CDR3 DNA follows: TGTGCCAGCAGTTACTCATCTGGGCGGGCTTCACCCCTCCACTTT. This codes for CASSYSSGRASPLHF.